Below, 22 T cell receptor beta chains from the same sample are listed, as sequenced in a study of blood T cell repertoires in COVID-19. The data were produced by immunoSEQ multiplex PCR, yet TCRdb's version contains in-frame clones alone and is incomplete. The sample includes 90,000 or so clones, about 90% of them seen just once. Sequencing was done on a sample of peripheral blood. These receptors originate from a human donor with active COVID-19. The donor label of this sample is uncertain.

The chain is built from TRBV6-2 or TRBV6-3 and TRBJ1-4, with D perhaps TRBD1 (6 bases). V lost 6 bases and J 8 bases, leaving 19 bases between the germline ends. This CDR3 has 15 amino acids. CDR1 MNHEY and CDR2 SVGEGT come from the germline V gene. CDR3 amino acids: CASSPPNRVGEKLFF. The CDR3 nucleotides read TGTGCCAGCAGCCCACCGAACAGGGTAGGAGAAAAACTGTTTTTT.

The chain carries TRBV27 and TRBJ2-7; D might be TRBD1 (6 bases). CDR3 length: 13 amino acids. Trimming stripped 5 bases from V and 3 bases from J, with 11 bases between. CDR1 is MNHEY and CDR2 is SMNVEV in the germline V gene (reference sequence). The CDR3 reads CASSPWTDYEQYF. The CDR3 DNA reads TGTGCCAGCAGTCCCTGGACAGACTACGAGCAGTACTTC.

The chain couples TRBV28 to TRBJ1-1, with unresolved D. Trimming pared 3 bases from V and 1 base from J, leaving 3 bases between. Germline assignment: CDR1 MDHEN and CDR2 SYDVKM. This CDR3 contains 12 residues. The CDR3 loop reads CASSLRNTEAFF. CDR3 DNA: TGTGCCAGCAGTTTGAGGAACACTGAAGCTTTCTTT.

The sample holds one count of this clone. The chain couples TRBV2 to TRBJ1-1; 7 nucleotides match TRBD1. With 3 bases clipped from V and 0 bases from J, the junction kept 4 bases outside the gene matches. Looked up from germline, CDR1 is SNHLY and CDR2 is FYNNEI. CDR3 length equals 15 residues. The CDR3 DNA sequence: TGTGCCAGCAGTGACGGGACAGCCTTGAACACTGAAGCTTTCTTT. This sequence encodes CASSDGTALNTEAFF.

Concerning this clone itself: One end of the junction does not line up with germline, which may come from a read error. The V call is TRBV7-9, the J call TRBJ2-2; 7 bases line up with TRBD1. Germline V gives CDR1 SEHNR, CDR2 FQNEAQ (reference sequence). This CDR3 contains 16 residues. The CDR3 DNA follows: TGTGCCAGCAGGTTAGACAGGGAAAAAGGCGCCGGGGAGCTGTTTTTT. This sequence encodes CASRLDREKGAGELFF.

The V call is TRBV13, the J call TRBJ1-6; 8 bases fit TRBD1. The CDR3 is made up of 14 amino acids. The V and J ends lost 5 bases and 9 bases, in that order; junction bases with no gene match: 6. In germline, CDR1 is PRHDT, CDR2 FYEKMQ (reference sequence). The CDR3 loop is CASSPGQGGSPLHF. The CDR3 DNA is TGTGCCAGCAGCCCCGGACAGGGAGGTTCACCCCTCCACTTT.

This chain links TRBV3-1 (or the pseudogene TRBV3-2) with TRBJ2-7; D unresolved. The CDR3 is made up of 17 amino acids. The germline V and J ends were trimmed by 1 base and 4 bases, with 20 bases remaining between them. Germline CDR1 LGHDT, CDR2 YNNKEL (reference sequence). The CDR3 nucleotides read TGTGCCAGCAGCCAAGGTACTTCTATCCGTCGGGTTTACGAGCAGTACTTC. Translating it yields CASSQGTSIRRVYEQYF.

This clone was detected once. The chain uses TRBV5-6 and TRBJ2-7; no definite D call. The V end was cut by 3 bases, the J end by 6 bases, with 16 bases between. Germline CDR1 is SGHDT and CDR2 is YYEEEE. There are 14 residues in the CDR3. The CDR3, as DNA: TGTGCCAGCAGCTCAGCACTAATGGGTGGCGAGCAGTACTTC. This sequence encodes CASSSALMGGEQYF. Full variable domain (remainder filled in from reference TRBV5-6 and TRBJ2-7): DAGVTQSPTHLIKTRGQQVTLRCSPKSGHDTVSWYQQALGQGPQFIFQYYEEEERQRGNFPDRFSGHQFPNYSSELNVNALLLGDSALYLCASSSALMGGEQYFGPGTRLTVT.

The chain recombines TRBV11-2 with TRBJ1-6; a possible D gene is TRBD1 (6 bases). The germline CDR1 and CDR2 sequences are SGHAT and FQNNGV. V lost 2 bases and J lost 6, with 11 bases in between. The CDR3 totals 15 residues. The CDR3 protein is CASSLQGMGNSPLHF. The CDR3 DNA is TGTGCCAGCAGCTTACAGGGGATGGGTAATTCACCCCTCCACTTT.

V is TRBV5-1 and J is TRBJ2-3; D is undetermined. The ends were cut back, 1 base at V and 2 bases at J, with 8 bases in the middle. Looked up from germline, CDR1 is SGHRS and CDR2 is YFSETQ. This CDR3 spans 14 amino acids. The CDR3 protein is CASSLQVITDTQYF. The CDR3 nucleotides read TGCGCCAGCAGCTTGCAGGTTATCACAGATACGCAGTATTTT.

This clone has a single count. The chain links TRBV5-6 to TRBJ2-2; the D gene is possibly TRBD1 (6 bases). CDR3 length: 15 residues. CDR1 is SGHDT and CDR2 is YYEEEE in the germline V gene. The ends were cut back, 4 bases at V and 3 bases at J, with 13 bases in the middle. The chain's CDR3 is CASSSRQAYTGELFF. CDR3 nucleotide sequence: TGTGCCAGCAGCAGCCGACAGGCGTACACCGGGGAGCTGTTTTTT.

The rearrangement joins TRBV5-1 to TRBJ1-1; D remains ambiguous. Germline V lookup: CDR1 SGHRS, CDR2 YFSETQ. The CDR3 loop spans 13 amino acids. Trimming removed 3 bases at V and 4 bases at J, with 10 bases between. The CDR3 coding sequence is TGCGCCAGCAGCTCAGCGACCGGCACTGAAGCTTTCTTT. Its translation is CASSSATGTEAFF.

J is TRBJ2-3 and V is TRBV10-2, with D maybe TRBD2 (6 bases). V lost 2 bases to trimming and J lost 2 bases, with 11 bases between them. The CDR3 covers 15 residues. The germline V gene encodes CDR1 WSHSY and CDR2 SAAADI. The CDR3 sequence: CASSEPKGLTDTQYF. Written as DNA, the CDR3 is TGCGCCAGCAGTGAGCCCAAGGGACTCACAGATACGCAGTATTTT.

The chain recombines TRBV4-2 with TRBJ2-1; D is unresolved. Trimming removed 4 bases from V and 9 bases from J, with 13 bases in between. Germline V gene sequence: CDR1 LGHNA, CDR2 YNFKEQ. This CDR3 has 13 amino acids. This CDR3 is CASSRTSGFEQFF. CDR3 DNA: TGTGCCAGCAGCCGAACCTCGGGTTTTGAGCAGTTCTTC.

This clone occurred once. The rearrangement joins TRBV4-2 to TRBJ1-1; 7 nucleotides agree with TRBD1. This CDR3 is 14 amino acids long. Germline-derived CDR1 and CDR2 are LGHNA and YNFKEQ. The V gene end was trimmed by 4 bases and the J gene end by 0 bases; junction bases not matched to a gene: 2. CDR3 sequence reads: CASSPGGLNTEAFF. CDR3 nucleotides: TGTGCCAGCAGCCCAGGGGGATTGAACACTGAAGCTTTCTTT.

The V gene is TRBV9, the J gene TRBJ2-3; 10 bases line up with TRBD2. CDR1 SGDLS and CDR2 YYNGEE come from the germline V gene. V was pared by 0 bases and J by 1 base, with 2 bases of the junction left unmatched. CDR3 length: 16 amino acids. CDR3 DNA: TGTGCCAGCAGCGTAGAAGGACTAGCGGGCACAGATACGCAGTATTTT. Translation: CASSVEGLAGTDTQYF.

The V gene is TRBV5-1, the J gene TRBJ1-6; D gene uncertain. There are 15 residues in the CDR3. Trimming took off 1 base at V and 0 bases at J, with 5 bases between the two ends. The V gene's germline CDR1 is SGHRS and CDR2 YFSETQ. CDR3 nucleotides: TGCGCCAGCAGCTTGTACAGCTCCTATAATTCACCCCTCCACTTT. Amino acid sequence: CASSLYSSYNSPLHF.

The chain couples TRBV9 to TRBJ2-5; 7 bases agree with TRBD2. The junction had 0 bases not matched to a gene; V was cut back by 0 bases and J by 1 base. Germline V gene lookup returns CDR1 SGDLS and CDR2 YYNGEE. The CDR3 runs 14 residues. The CDR3 DNA sequence: TGTGCCAGCAGCGTAGCGGGAGGCCAAGAGACCCAGTACTTC. The encoded protein is CASSVAGGQETQYF.

The V gene is TRBV7-6, the J gene TRBJ1-4, with D possibly being TRBD1 (6 bases). The germline CDR1 and CDR2 sequences are SGHVS and FNYEAQ. The CDR3 has 14 residues. Trimming took off 6 bases at V and 5 bases at J, with 13 bases between the two ends. CDR3: CASSQGGPNEKLFF. CDR3 coding DNA: TGTGCCAGCAGTCAAGGGGGACCAAATGAAAAACTGTTTTTT. The full variable domain, with the rest looked up from reference TRBV7-6 and TRBJ1-4, is GAGVSQSPRYKVTKRGQDVALRCDPISGHVSLYWYRQALGQGPEFLTYFNYEAQQDKSGLPNDRFSAERPEGSISTLTIQRTEQRDSAMYRCASSQGGPNEKLFFGSGTQLSVL.

The chain links TRBV9 to TRBJ1-5; D is ambiguous. The CDR3 consists of 17 residues. Germline assignment: CDR1 SGDLS and CDR2 YYNGEE. The ends were cut back, 3 bases at V and 5 bases at J, with 21 bases in the middle. The CDR3 reads CASSGLPTVSIDQPQHF. The CDR3 bases are TGTGCCAGCAGCGGACTACCAACGGTTTCAATCGATCAGCCCCAGCATTTT.

The chain has TRBV7-9 and TRBJ2-2, with D tentatively TRBD2 (7 bases). The CDR3 is 14 amino acids. Deletions cut 6 bases from V and 0 bases from J, with 8 bases between. CDR1 SEHNR and CDR2 FQNEAQ come from the germline V gene (reference sequence). CDR3 nucleotides: TGTGCCAGCAGAGGGGGGGCGAACACCGGGGAGCTGTTTTTT. It yields the protein CASRGGANTGELFF.

The chain has TRBV3-1 (or the pseudogene TRBV3-2) and TRBJ2-3; D is possibly TRBD1 (6 bases). The CDR3 is 14 residues long. Germline V gives CDR1 LGHDT, CDR2 YNNKEL (reference sequence). V dropped 3 bases and J dropped 0 bases, with 7 bases sitting between them. CDR3 in DNA: TGTGCCAGCAGCCACGGACAGAGCACAGATACGCAGTATTTT. This encodes CASSHGQSTDTQYF.